This T cell receptor beta chain was sequenced in a study of blood T cells in healthy people across ages. General study results and limits: Researchers judged that diversity estimates from one million T cells fell short of true values. Not knowing donor CMV status may have confounded expanded clonotype changes. There were more naive CD4+ cells and higher diversity in long-lived donors than in aged donors.

This clonotype was counted a few times. Antigen specificity is unknown. PBMCs, at least 6 million per sample, were isolated. The V end lost 6 bases, the J end lost 3 bases, and 15 bases lay between the germline ends. The CDR3 is made up of 15 amino acids. A sample-barcoded 5' primer and a J-beta primer mix were used in a second PCR of roughly 7 to 11 cycles. TCRdb ran MiXCR on the 5' RACE reads and lists one entry per CDR3 protein. This table holds hundreds of thousands of distinct CDR3 sequences, under 70% found once. The chain couples TRBV12-3 or TRBV12-4 to TRBJ2-4, with no clear D. The sample was blood. The TCR comes from a man in his sixties in good health. CDR3 nucleotide sequence: TGTGCCAGCAGGTCTAGTTTCCTTGTCAAAAACATTCAGTACTTC. Its protein is CASRSSFLVKNIQYF.